Here is one T cell receptor (beta chain) with its context. The entry originates in a study of T cell repertoires in cytomegalovirus infection. Study at large: Evidence of both CMV infection and a matching HLA type came from public TCR beta signatures.

TCRdb analysed the reads with MiXCR anew, one entry per CDR3 protein. The table lists over 450,000 distinct CDR3 sequences, about 11% of them singletons. Germline lookup yields CDR1 SNHLY and CDR2 FYNNEI. With V trimmed by 6 bases and J by 6 bases, 6 bases remained unmatched. The CDR3 contains 13 residues. The rearrangement links TRBV2 to TRBJ2-3, with 7 bases fitting TRBD1. The TCR was taken from a human donor in good health (CMV status not recorded). Some clones in this sample may be carry-over from other donors' samples. The sequenced sample was PBMCs. The CDR3 DNA follows: TGTGCCAGCAGCAAACAGGGGCCCGATACGCAGTATTTT. Translated: CASSKQGPDTQYF.